These 23 T cell receptor beta chains were sequenced from one sample in a study of T-cell memory formation after mild COVID-19. TCRdb reanalysed the 5' RACE reads using MiXCR and keeps one entry per CDR3 protein. The sample includes 400,000 or so distinct CDR3 sequences, 21% of them seen just once. The sample comprised PBMCs or a T cell subset sorted from them (not recorded which). All receptors derive from an adult woman who had mild COVID-19 (a few samples of this study predate the infection). Cell type and time point are not known.

The rearrangement joins TRBV20-1 to TRBJ2-1; 10 nucleotides match TRBD1. The CDR3 loop spans 13 amino acids. Germline V gene sequence: CDR1 DFQATT, CDR2 SNEGSKA (reference sequence). V trimming: 5 bases; J trimming: 6 bases; junction bases outside the gene matches: 4. The CDR3 DNA follows: TGCAGTGCTCGACAGGGGGCGTTCAATGAGCAGTTCTTC. It codes for CSARQGAFNEQFF.

V gene TRBV20-1 combines with J gene TRBJ1-3; weak D call: TRBD1 (5 bases). There are 15 residues in the CDR3. Germline-derived CDR1 and CDR2 are DFQATT and SNEGSKA (reference sequence). The V end was cut by 5 bases, the J end by 0 bases, with 14 bases between. The CDR3 sequence is CSARPQAFSGNTIYF. Written as DNA, the CDR3 is TGCAGTGCTCGCCCACAGGCATTCTCTGGAAACACCATATATTTT.

This clonotype was seen many times. V usage is TRBV12-3 or TRBV12-4 and J usage is TRBJ2-1; D could derive from TRBD1 or TRBD2 (5 bases each). V lost 5 bases and J lost 8, with 19 bases in between. The CDR3 length is 15 residues. CDR3 in amino acids: CASSRSGTSLHEQFF. CDR3 bases: TGTGCCAGCAGTCGATCCGGGACGTCACTTCATGAGCAGTTCTTC.

The chain joins TRBV30 to TRBJ2-3, with D perhaps TRBD1 (5 bases). Per the germline V gene, CDR1 is GTSNPN and CDR2 is SVGIG (reference sequence). This CDR3 is 14 amino acids long. V was pared by 3 bases and J by 6 bases, with 16 bases between. The CDR3 protein is CAWSQGRAGDTQYF. The CDR3 DNA reads as TGTGCCTGGAGCCAGGGCAGAGCCGGCGATACGCAGTATTTT. Full variable domain (remainder filled in from reference TRBV30 and TRBJ2-3): SQTIHQWPATLVQPVGSPLSLECTVEGTSNPNLYWYRQAAGRGLQLLFYSVGIGQISSEVPQNLSASRPQDRQFILSSKKLLLSDSGFYLCAWSQGRAGDTQYFGPGTRLTVL.

The chain recombines TRBV6-2 or TRBV6-3 with TRBJ2-1, with 7 bases identical to TRBD2. After removal of 6 bases from V and 0 bases from J, the junction contained 11 bases not matched to a gene. This CDR3 spans 17 amino acids. Germline V CDR1 and CDR2: MNHEY, SVGEGT. The CDR3 region has the DNA TGTGCCAGCAGATATGCTAGCGGAAGAATCTCCTACAATGAGCAGTTCTTC. Translation gives CASRYASGRISYNEQFF.

The chain recombines TRBV5-1 with TRBJ1-1; possible D gene TRBD1, 5 bases. Trimming pared 0 bases from V and 4 bases from J, leaving 10 bases between. Germline V gene sequence: CDR1 SGHRS, CDR2 YFSETQ. The CDR3 contains 14 residues. The CDR3 nucleotides are TGCGCCAGCAGCTTGGATGGGGGGTCCACTGAAGCTTTCTTT. Amino acid sequence: CASSLDGGSTEAFF.

This clonotype was seen ten or more times. The chain joins TRBV7-3 to TRBJ2-1; TRBD2 matches at 10 bases. V shed 5 bases and J 3 bases; nucleotides not matched to a gene: 7. CDR3 length: 16 amino acids. Germline V CDR1 and CDR2: SGHTA, FQGTGA. DNA of the CDR3: TGTGCCAGCAGCCCCCTCCGGACTAGCGGCTACAATGAGCAGTTCTTC. It specifies CASSPLRTSGYNEQFF.

This clonotype was seen a handful of times. CDR3 nucleotide sequence: TGTGCCAGCAGTCCCCGGCTAGCGGGGCCCACAGATACGCAGTATTTT. As protein: CASSPRLAGPTDTQYF. The chain recombines TRBV12-3 or TRBV12-4 with TRBJ2-3; 9 positions match TRBD2. The CDR3 is 16 residues long. J was trimmed by 2 bases and V by 5 bases; bases with no gene match: 8.

The J gene is TRBJ1-2, the V gene TRBV5-1; D is ambiguous. V was clipped by 0 bases and J by 10 bases, with 16 bases between them. CDR1 is SGHRS, CDR2 YFSETQ, per germline. The CDR3 has 14 residues. The CDR3 DNA reads TGCGCCAGCAGCTTGGAGAGGGCTAACTATTTCTACACCTTC. Translating gives CASSLERANYFYTF.

This clonotype was recorded a few times. The chain links TRBV5-1 to TRBJ2-2; 10 bases match TRBD1. Germline values: CDR1 SGHRS, CDR2 YFSETQ. Trimming removed 4 bases from V and 5 bases from J; junction bases left unmatched: 2. This CDR3 spans 14 amino acids. This chain's CDR3 is CASSQGQGTGELFF. The CDR3 nucleotides are TGCGCCAGCAGCCAGGGACAGGGGACCGGGGAGCTGTTTTTT.

The chain recombines TRBV7-2 with TRBJ2-2, with TRBD1 matching over 7 bases. The CDR3 contains 16 residues. V was pared by 4 bases and J by 0 bases, with 5 bases of the junction left unmatched. In germline, CDR1 is SGHTA, CDR2 FQGNSA. The CDR3 nucleotides are TGTGCCAGCAGCTCTCACGACAGGGCGAACACCGGGGAGCTGTTTTTT. Residues: CASSSHDRANTGELFF.

This clonotype occurred a few times. The genes are TRBV24-1 and TRBJ2-1; D remains unclear. This CDR3 is built from 15 residues. CDR1 and CDR2 from the germline V gene are KGHDR and SFDVKD. Trimming pared 4 bases from V and 0 bases from J, leaving 9 bases between. The CDR3 DNA sequence: TGTGCCACCAGTGACTCCAGGAGCTCCTACAATGAGCAGTTCTTC. As protein: CATSDSRSSYNEQFF.

This clonotype has more than one count but fewer than ten. The gene calls are TRBV20-1 and TRBJ1-1; TRBD1 aligns across 8 bases. The CDR3 has 14 amino acids. Germline CDR1 and CDR2: DFQATT and SNEGSKA (reference sequence). V lost 2 bases to trimming and J lost 6 bases; unmatched junction nucleotides: 8. The CDR3 region has the DNA TGCAGTGCTAGACACGGACAGGGAGGCCCTGAAGCTTTCTTT. This codes for CSARHGQGGPEAFF.

The chain couples TRBV4-1 to TRBJ2-4; either TRBD1 or TRBD2 may supply D (5 bases each). The V gene's germline CDR1 is MGHRA and CDR2 YSYEKL. The CDR3 contains 15 residues. V was trimmed by 3 bases and J by 0 bases, leaving 9 bases between them. The chain's CDR3 is CASSQGVLAKNIQYF. The CDR3 region has the DNA TGCGCCAGCAGCCAGGGGGTGCTAGCCAAAAACATTCAGTACTTC.

The chain recombines TRBV29-1 with TRBJ2-5, with TRBD1 matching 7 bases. With V trimmed by 7 bases and J by 5 bases, 13 bases remained unmatched. This CDR3 has 14 residues. CDR1 and CDR2 from the germline V gene are SQVTM and ANQGSEA. CDR3 coding DNA: TGCAGCGGCAAACCGGGAACAGGGGCCGAGACCCAGTACTTC. Protein product: CSGKPGTGAETQYF. Full variable domain (remainder filled in from reference TRBV29-1 and TRBJ2-5): SAVISQKPSRDICQRGTSLTIQCQVDSQVTMMFWYRQQPGQSLTLIATANQGSEATYESGFVIDKFPISRPNLTFSTLTVSNMSPEDSSIYLCSGKPGTGAETQYFGPGTRLLVL.

This clonotype has just a few counts. CDR3 nucleotides: TGCAGCGTTGAGGGTGCACAGGGCCACACTGAAGCTTTCTTT. This encodes CSVEGAQGHTEAFF. The chain uses TRBV29-1 and TRBJ1-1, with a possible D match to TRBD1 (6 bases). Germline assignment: CDR1 SQVTM and CDR2 ANQGSEA. This CDR3 spans 14 amino acids. Deletions cut 3 bases from V and 3 bases from J, with 14 bases between.

The gene calls are TRBV12-3 or TRBV12-4 and TRBJ2-7, with 8 bases aligning to TRBD1. The V and J ends lost 6 bases and 6 bases, in that order; junction bases with no gene match: 10. The length of the CDR3 is 14 residues. The CDR3, as DNA: TGTGCCAGCAGGCCCCAGGGGGCTGGTTCCGAGCAGTACTTC. As protein: CASRPQGAGSEQYF.

This clonotype was seen more than once but under ten times. The V call is TRBV24-1, the J call TRBJ2-5, with D uncertain. Trimming stripped 5 bases from V and 2 bases from J, with 14 bases between. The CDR3 totals 15 residues. Germline assignment: CDR1 KGHDR and CDR2 SFDVKD. The CDR3 sequence is CATSVDGVGQETQYF. The CDR3 nucleotides read TGTGCCACCAGTGTTGACGGTGTAGGTCAAGAGACCCAGTACTTC.

This clonotype was detected a few times. V usage is TRBV25-1 and J usage is TRBJ2-3; no clear D. Trimming stripped 3 bases from V and 2 bases from J, with 6 bases between. The CDR3 spans 13 residues. CDR1 MGHDK and CDR2 SYGVNS come from the germline V gene. The CDR3 DNA is TGTGCCAGCAGTGACGACCTCACAGATACGCAGTATTTT. Translated, it gives CASSDDLTDTQYF.

At least ten counts were recorded for this clonotype. The rearrangement uses TRBV2 and TRBJ2-3; the match to TRBD2 covers 13 bases. CDR1 is SNHLY, CDR2 FYNNEI, per germline. The CDR3 covers 16 residues. The ends lost 2 bases at V and 4 bases at J; junction bases unmatched: 3. CDR3 region: CASSESTSGGADTQYF. The CDR3 coding sequence is TGTGCCAGCAGTGAATCTACTAGCGGGGGGGCAGATACGCAGTATTTT.

This clonotype was observed a handful of times. The chain employs TRBV7-9 and TRBJ2-6, with no clear D. Trimming pared 11 bases from V and 3 bases from J, leaving 17 bases between. Germline-derived CDR1 and CDR2 are SEHNR and FQNEAQ (reference sequence). The CDR3 spans 15 residues. The CDR3 protein is CASCLASGGANVLTF. The DNA of the CDR3 is TGTGCCTCATGTTTGGCCTCTGGTGGGGCCAACGTCCTGACTTTC.

The chain couples TRBV5-1 to TRBJ2-7; possible D gene TRBD1, 5 bases. Germline V gives CDR1 SGHRS, CDR2 YFSETQ. V lost 0 bases and J 9 bases, leaving 16 bases between the germline ends. CDR3 size: 14 residues. Here the CDR3 reads CASSLDGAYLRQYF. The CDR3 bases are TGCGCCAGCAGCTTGGATGGGGCCTACTTGCGGCAGTACTTC.

The chain links TRBV5-1 to TRBJ2-5, with 9 positions matching TRBD2. Trimming cost V 4 bases and J 7 bases; bases outside gene matches: 20. The CDR3 length is 18 residues. Germline V gene sequence: CDR1 SGHRS, CDR2 YFSETQ. CDR3 in DNA: TGCGCCAGCAGCACCGGACTAAGCGGGGGGCCTCTCGACGCGACCCAGTACTTC. Amino acid sequence: CASSTGLSGGPLDATQYF.